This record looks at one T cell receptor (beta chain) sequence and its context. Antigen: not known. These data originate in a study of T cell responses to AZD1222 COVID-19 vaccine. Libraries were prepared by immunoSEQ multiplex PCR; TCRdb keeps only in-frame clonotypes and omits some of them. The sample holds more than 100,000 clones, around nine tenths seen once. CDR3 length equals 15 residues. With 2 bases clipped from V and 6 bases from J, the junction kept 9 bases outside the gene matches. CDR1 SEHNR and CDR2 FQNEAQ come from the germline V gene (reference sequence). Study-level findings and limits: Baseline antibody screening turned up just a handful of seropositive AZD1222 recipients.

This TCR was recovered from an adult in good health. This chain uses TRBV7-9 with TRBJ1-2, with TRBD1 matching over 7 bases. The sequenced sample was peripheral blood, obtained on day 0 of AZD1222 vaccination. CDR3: CASSLSGQPADGYTF. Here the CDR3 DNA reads TGTGCCAGCAGCTTATCGGGACAGCCAGCTGATGGCTACACCTTC.